This T cell receptor beta chain came from a study of cytomegalovirus exposure and HLA in healthy donors. Turning to this clone: What it recognizes is unknown.

PCR amplification relied on 60 Vbeta primers (plus 13 Jbeta primers). Profiled with immunoSEQ multiplex PCR; TCRdb holds only in-frame clones, not every one. The data hold about 150,000 clones, with roughly 79% observed a single time. The CDR3 has 13 residues. CDR1 SNHLY and CDR2 FYNNEI come from the germline V gene. Trimming cost V 4 bases and J 6 bases; bases outside gene matches: 3. Study outcomes and limitations: A missense variant in DCLRE1C was later tied to TCR beta V- and J-gene trimming.

The chain recombines TRBV2 with TRBJ1-2; the match to TRBD1 covers 9 bases. The sample comprised PBMCs. This clonotype was sampled from a woman aged 40-49 years in good health and CMV-seronegative. CDR3 DNA sequence: TGTGCCAGCAGTGTACAGGGGGCGGATGGCTACACCTTC. The encoded protein is CASSVQGADGYTF.